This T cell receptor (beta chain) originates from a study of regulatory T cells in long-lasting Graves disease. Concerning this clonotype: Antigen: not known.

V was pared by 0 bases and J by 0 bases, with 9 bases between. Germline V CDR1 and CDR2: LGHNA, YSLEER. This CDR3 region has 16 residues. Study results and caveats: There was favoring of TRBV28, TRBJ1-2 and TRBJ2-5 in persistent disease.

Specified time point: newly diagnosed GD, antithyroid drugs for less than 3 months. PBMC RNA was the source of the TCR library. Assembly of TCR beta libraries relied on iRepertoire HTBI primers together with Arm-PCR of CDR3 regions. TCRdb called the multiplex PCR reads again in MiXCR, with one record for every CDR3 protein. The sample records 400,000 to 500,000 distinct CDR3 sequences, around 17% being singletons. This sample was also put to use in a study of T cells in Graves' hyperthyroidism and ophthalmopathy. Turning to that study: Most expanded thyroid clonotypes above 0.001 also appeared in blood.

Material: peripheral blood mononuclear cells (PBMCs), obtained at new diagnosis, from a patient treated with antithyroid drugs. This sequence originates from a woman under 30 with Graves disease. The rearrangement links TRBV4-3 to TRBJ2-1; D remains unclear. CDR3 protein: CASSQEVQSSYNEQFF. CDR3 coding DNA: TGCGCCAGCAGCCAAGAGGTACAAAGCTCCTACAATGAGCAGTTCTTC.